The T cell receptor (beta chain) described here comes from a study of blood T cell repertoires in COVID-19 (dated by TCRdb to about 2020). Concerning the study at large: Samples covering the acute and convalescent phases of COVID-19 were provided by collaborators in the United States, Italy and Spain. The repertoires were released in a freely available public database intended as a resource for research on the immune response to SARS-CoV-2. Subjects who had been exposed to COVID-19, were actively infected with it, or had recovered from it provided the deeply sampled blood TCRbeta repertoires that made up the dataset. Sample metadata almost always included a de-identified subject ID, COVID-19 status, age in years and sex. The prospective study material was composed of cDNA or gDNA derived from T cells, B-cell-depleted T cells, or PBMCs. The samples were drawn from the first 160 participants of the ongoing ImmuneRACE study and from under 1,500 subjects provided by 6 global collaborators. Where available, HLA class I and class II types were taken from metadata supplied by the sample provider and were not determined by assay-based typing.

What the research found in general, with its limitations: Clinical and demographic metadata were provided uncurated, with the amount varying by source and participant.

The collaborating institutions used their own protocols to collect whole blood in K2EDTA tubes. Collaborator samples were shipped for TCRbeta analysis as frozen whole blood, isolated PBMCs, or DNA extracted from either sample type. TCRbeta CDR3 regions were amplified from genomic DNA by means of the immunoSEQ Assay, a bias-controlled multiplex PCR. Regarding the original processing steps: The number of nucleated cells in each sample was estimated by amplification of reference gene primers within the assay. To quantify the absolute abundance of each unique TCRbeta CDR3 rearrangement, sequence reads were collapsed and filtered. For each sample, productive Simpson clonality was calculated as the square root of Simpson's diversity index across productive rearrangements. Here the immuneACCESS table is served through TCRdb, limited to in-frame sequences with V and J called. Missing clones are a known gap in these copies; in checked studies unresolved V genes cover under half, and the rest lacks a known reason. That table supplies the V and J calls and clone size; D and trimming were determined from the DNA. A total of 250,000 or so clones appear in this sample, roughly 80% of them only once. The top ten clones comprise around 3.3% of the sample.

The cysteine opens and the phenylalanine closes a CDR3 of 16 amino acids. Of the read, only the CDR3 DNA is kept; its 48 bases are in frame from base 1. The germline V end is reduced by 4 bases and the J end by 0 bases; junction bases left unmatched: 6. Based on the germline V gene, the CDR1 and CDR2 sequences are SGHVS and FNYEAQ. A word on this clone: Its binding antigen is unknown. Base qualities are not at hand, and no much larger clone is one base apart.

This receptor chain uses TRBV7-6 and TRBJ2-3; the central 8 bases match TRBD2. Specimen: peripheral blood. This receptor was taken from a woman aged 18-29 years with acute or convalescent COVID-19. This receptor carries the CDR3 CASSSSGSSSTDTQYF. The DNA reads TGTGCCAGCAGCTCGAGCGGGAGTTCAAGCACAGATACGCAGTATTTT.